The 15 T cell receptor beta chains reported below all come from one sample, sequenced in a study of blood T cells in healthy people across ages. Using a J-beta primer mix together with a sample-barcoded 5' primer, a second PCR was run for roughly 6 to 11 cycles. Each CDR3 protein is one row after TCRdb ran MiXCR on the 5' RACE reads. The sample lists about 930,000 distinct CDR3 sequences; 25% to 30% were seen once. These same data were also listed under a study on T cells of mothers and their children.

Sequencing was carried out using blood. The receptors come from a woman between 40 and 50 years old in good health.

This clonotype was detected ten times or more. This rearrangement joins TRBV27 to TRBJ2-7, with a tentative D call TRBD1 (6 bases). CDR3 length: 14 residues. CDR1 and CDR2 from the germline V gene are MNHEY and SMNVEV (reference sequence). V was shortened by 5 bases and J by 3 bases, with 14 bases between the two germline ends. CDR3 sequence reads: CASSTGTLYYEQYF. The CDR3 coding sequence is TGTGCCAGCAGTACCGGGACACTTTACTACGAGCAGTACTTC.

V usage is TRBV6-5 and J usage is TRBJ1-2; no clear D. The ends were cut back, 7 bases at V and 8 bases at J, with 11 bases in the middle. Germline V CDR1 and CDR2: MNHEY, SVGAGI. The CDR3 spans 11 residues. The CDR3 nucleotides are TGTGCCAGCAATCTCCTTCGGGGCTACACCTTC. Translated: CASNLLRGYTF.

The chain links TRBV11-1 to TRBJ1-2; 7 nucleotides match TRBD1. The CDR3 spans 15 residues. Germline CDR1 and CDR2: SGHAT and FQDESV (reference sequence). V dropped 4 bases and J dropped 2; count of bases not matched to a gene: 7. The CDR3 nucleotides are TGTGCCAGCAGCTGGACGGGACAGCCGAACTATGGCTACACCTTC. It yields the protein CASSWTGQPNYGYTF. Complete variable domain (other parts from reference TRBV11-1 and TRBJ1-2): EAEVAQSPRYKITEKSQAVAFWCDPISGHATLYWYRQILGQGPELLVQFQDESVVDDSQLPKDRFSAERLKGVDSTLKIQPAELGDSAMYLCASSWTGQPNYGYTFGSGTRLTVV.

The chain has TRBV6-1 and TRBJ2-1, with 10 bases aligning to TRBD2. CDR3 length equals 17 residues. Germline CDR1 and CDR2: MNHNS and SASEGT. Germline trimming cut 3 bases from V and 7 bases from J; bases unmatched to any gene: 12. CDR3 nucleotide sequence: TGTGCCAGCAGTGATGCGTGGCTAGCGGGAGTAGTGAATGAGCAGTTCTTC. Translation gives CASSDAWLAGVVNEQFF.

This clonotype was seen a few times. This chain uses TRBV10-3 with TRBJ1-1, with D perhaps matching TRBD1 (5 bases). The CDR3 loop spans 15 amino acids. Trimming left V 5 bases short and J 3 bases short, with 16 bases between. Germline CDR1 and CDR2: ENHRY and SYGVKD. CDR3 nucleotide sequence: TGTGCCATCAGTTCACGGGGCGCGTCGGACACTGAAGCTTTCTTT. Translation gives CAISSRGASDTEAFF.

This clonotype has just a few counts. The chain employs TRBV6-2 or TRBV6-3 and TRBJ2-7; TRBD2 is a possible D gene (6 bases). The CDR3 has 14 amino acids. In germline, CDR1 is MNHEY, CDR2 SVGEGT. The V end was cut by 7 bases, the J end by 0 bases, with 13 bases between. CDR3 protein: CASKYTGVSYEQYF. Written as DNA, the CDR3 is TGTGCCAGCAAATATACGGGGGTCTCCTACGAGCAGTACTTC.

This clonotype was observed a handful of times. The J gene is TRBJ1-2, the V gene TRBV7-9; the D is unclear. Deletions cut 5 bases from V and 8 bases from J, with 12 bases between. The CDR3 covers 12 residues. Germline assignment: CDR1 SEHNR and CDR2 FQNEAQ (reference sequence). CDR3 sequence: CASSQSHGGYTF. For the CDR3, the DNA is TGTGCCAGCAGCCAATCACATGGGGGCTACACCTTC.

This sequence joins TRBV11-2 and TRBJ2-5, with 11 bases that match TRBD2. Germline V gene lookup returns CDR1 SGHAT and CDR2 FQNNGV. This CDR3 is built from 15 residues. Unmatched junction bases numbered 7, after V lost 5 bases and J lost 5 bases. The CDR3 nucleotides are TGTGCCAGCAGCAAACGACTAGCGGGGTCGGAGACCCAGTACTTC. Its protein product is CASSKRLAGSETQYF.

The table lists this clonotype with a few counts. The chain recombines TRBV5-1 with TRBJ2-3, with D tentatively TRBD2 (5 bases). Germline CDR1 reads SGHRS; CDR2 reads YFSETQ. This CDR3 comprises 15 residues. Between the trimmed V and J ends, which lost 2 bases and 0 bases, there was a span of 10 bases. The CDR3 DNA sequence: TGCGCCAGCAGCTTAAGCGGCAAAAGCACAGATACGCAGTATTTT. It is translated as CASSLSGKSTDTQYF.

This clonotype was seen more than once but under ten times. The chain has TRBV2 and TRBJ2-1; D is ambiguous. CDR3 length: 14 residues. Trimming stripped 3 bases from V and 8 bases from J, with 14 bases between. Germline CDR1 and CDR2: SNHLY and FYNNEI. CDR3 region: CASSDSQVIDEQFF. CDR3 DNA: TGTGCCAGCAGTGATAGCCAGGTCATCGATGAGCAGTTCTTC. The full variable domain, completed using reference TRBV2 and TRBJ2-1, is EPEVTQTPSHQVTQMGQEVILRCVPISNHLYFYWYRQILGQKVEFLVSFYNNEISEKSEIFDDQFSVERPDGSNFTLKIRSTKLEDSAMYFCASSDSQVIDEQFFGPGTRLTVL.

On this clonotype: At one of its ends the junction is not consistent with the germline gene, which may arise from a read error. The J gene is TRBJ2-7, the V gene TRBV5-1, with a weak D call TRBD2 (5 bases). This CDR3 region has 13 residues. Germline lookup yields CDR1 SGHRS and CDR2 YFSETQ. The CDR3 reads CARSYPGTYEQYF. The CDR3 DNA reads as TGCGCCCGCAGCTACCCGGGGACCTACGAGCAGTACTTC.

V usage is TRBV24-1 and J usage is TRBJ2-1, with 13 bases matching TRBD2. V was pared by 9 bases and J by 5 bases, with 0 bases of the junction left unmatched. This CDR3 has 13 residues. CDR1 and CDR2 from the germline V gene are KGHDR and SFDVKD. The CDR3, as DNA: TGTGCCACCGGACTAGCGGGGGACAATGAGCAGTTCTTC. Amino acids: CATGLAGDNEQFF.

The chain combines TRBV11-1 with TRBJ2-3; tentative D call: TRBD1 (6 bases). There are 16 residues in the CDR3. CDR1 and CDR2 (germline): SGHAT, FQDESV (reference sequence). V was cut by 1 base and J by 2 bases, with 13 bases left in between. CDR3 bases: TGTGCCAGCAGCTTAGAGGCACAGGGACACACAGATACGCAGTATTTT. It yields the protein CASSLEAQGHTDTQYF.

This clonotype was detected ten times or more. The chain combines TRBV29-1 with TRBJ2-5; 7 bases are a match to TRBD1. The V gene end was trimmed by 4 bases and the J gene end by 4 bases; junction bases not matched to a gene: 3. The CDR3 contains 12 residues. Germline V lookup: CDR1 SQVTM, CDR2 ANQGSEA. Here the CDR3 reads CSVVSGGETQYF. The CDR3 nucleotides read TGCAGCGTTGTTTCAGGGGGAGAGACCCAGTACTTC.

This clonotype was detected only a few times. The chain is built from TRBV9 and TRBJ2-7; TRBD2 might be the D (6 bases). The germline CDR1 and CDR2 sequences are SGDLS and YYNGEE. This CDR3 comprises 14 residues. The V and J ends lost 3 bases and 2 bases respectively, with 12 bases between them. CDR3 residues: CASSAGLAAYEQYF. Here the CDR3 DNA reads TGTGCCAGCAGCGCGGGACTGGCAGCCTACGAGCAGTACTTC.